Below, 24 T cell receptor beta chains from the same sample are listed, as sequenced in a study of shared clonotypes between healthy human individuals. Using immunoSEQ multiplex PCR, the repertoire was profiled, and TCRdb retains in-frame clones only, with some absent. Of 400,000 to 600,000 clones in the sample, approximately 95% were seen once. Sequenced: naive CD4+ T cells sorted from blood. Regarding subset: CD45RA+ positively selected. These receptors originate from a woman between 25 and 40 years old in good health.

This clone was picked up one time. The chain carries TRBV13 and TRBJ2-3; D remains ambiguous. This CDR3 comprises 14 residues. Per germline, CDR1 PRHDT and CDR2 FYEKMQ (reference sequence). V gave up 0 bases and J gave up 6 bases, with 10 bases separating them. The CDR3 loop reads CASSLGLPLDTQYF. The DNA of the CDR3 is TGTGCCAGCAGCTTAGGCCTGCCCCTGGATACGCAGTATTTT.

The V and J genes are TRBV6-5 and TRBJ1-2; D uncertain. Germline CDR1 MNHEY, CDR2 SVGAGI. V lost 6 bases to trimming and J lost 2 bases, with 13 bases between them. The length of the CDR3 is 14 residues. The CDR3: CASRKTGKNYGYTF. CDR3 nucleotides: TGTGCCAGCAGAAAGACCGGGAAAAACTATGGCTACACCTTC.

This chain connects TRBV5-1 to TRBJ2-5; TRBD2 matches at 12 bases. The DNA matches TRBJ2-7 better at its end, which makes the J call doubtful. The CDR3 has 15 residues. Germline CDR1 reads SGHRS; CDR2 reads YFSETQ. The DNA of the CDR3 is TGCGCCAGCAGCTGGACTAGCGGGAACCTCTACGAGCAGTACTTC. Its translation: CASSWTSGNLYEQYF.

J is TRBJ1-2 and V is TRBV19; 9 positions agree with TRBD1. CDR1 is LNHDA, CDR2 SQIVND, per germline (reference sequence). The CDR3 runs 14 residues. Unmatched junction bases numbered 4, after V lost 6 bases and J lost 2 bases. CDR3: CASRIQGANYGYTF. In DNA, the CDR3 is TGTGCCAGTAGAATACAGGGGGCCAACTATGGCTACACCTTC.

V gene TRBV27 combines with J gene TRBJ2-7, with 7 bases matching TRBD1. J gave up 4 bases and V 4 bases, and 1 base lay outside the gene matches. The CDR3 extends over 12 amino acids. Germline CDR1 is MNHEY and CDR2 is SMNVEV (reference sequence). The CDR3 region is CASSSTGYEQYF. CDR3 coding DNA: TGTGCCAGCAGTTCGACAGGGTACGAGCAGTACTTC.

V gene TRBV28 combines with J gene TRBJ1-5, with 7 bases fitting TRBD1. CDR3 size: 14 residues. V gave up 6 bases and J gave up 5 bases; unmatched junction bases: 7. Germline CDR1 and CDR2: MDHEN and SYDVKM. CDR3 residues: CASSQGGSYQPQHF. The CDR3 DNA sequence: TGTGCCAGCAGCCAGGGGGGTAGTTATCAGCCCCAGCATTTT.

The chain joins TRBV19 to TRBJ2-1; 13 bases fit TRBD2. CDR1 LNHDA and CDR2 SQIVND come from the germline V gene (reference sequence). J lost 8 bases, V lost 8 bases, and 0 bases had no gene match. This CDR3 region has 12 residues. CDR3 DNA sequence: TGTGCCAGTGGGACTAGCGGGGATGAGCAGTTCTTC. It yields the protein CASGTSGDEQFF.

V is TRBV18 and J is TRBJ2-3; 8 bases map to TRBD2. The CDR3 has 14 residues. With 4 bases clipped from V and 1 base from J, the junction kept 1 base outside the gene matches. CDR1 is KGHSH, CDR2 LQKENI, per germline. The DNA for the CDR3 is TGTGCCAGCTCACTGACTAGCGGCACAGATACGCAGTATTTT. It codes for CASSLTSGTDTQYF. Filled out from reference TRBV18 and TRBJ2-3, the complete variable domain reads NAGVMQNPRHLVRRRGQEARLRCSPMKGHSHVYWYRQLPEEGLKFMVYLQKENIIDESGMPKERFSAEFPKEGPSILRIQQVVRGDSAAYFCASSLTSGTDTQYFGPGTRLTVL.

The V gene is TRBV4-1, the J gene TRBJ1-5, with 10 bases aligning to TRBD1. V was pared by 3 bases and J by 0 bases, with 2 bases of the junction left unmatched. The CDR3 is 16 residues long. Looked up from germline, CDR1 is MGHRA and CDR2 is YSYEKL. CDR3 residues: CASSQDRGNSNQPQHF. The CDR3 coding sequence is TGCGCCAGCAGCCAGGACAGGGGGAATAGCAATCAGCCCCAGCATTTT.

The chain employs TRBV5-4 and TRBJ2-1, with 7 bases lining up with TRBD2. The ends lost 4 bases at V and 5 bases at J; junction bases unmatched: 12. The CDR3 runs to 16 residues. Per germline, CDR1 SGHNT and CDR2 YYREEE (reference sequence). The CDR3 coding sequence is TGTGCCAGCAGCGTTGGAGGCCTAGCGGTTAACAATGAGCAGTTCTTC. Residues: CASSVGGLAVNNEQFF. Full variable domain (outside the CDR3, taken from reference TRBV5-4 and TRBJ2-1): ETGVTQSPTHLIKTRGQQVTLRCSSQSGHNTVSWYQQALGQGPQFIFQYYREEENGRGNFPPRFSGLQFPNYSSELNVNALELDDSALYLCASSVGGLAVNNEQFFGPGTRLTVL.

The chain has TRBV5-4 and TRBJ2-1; tentatively, D is TRBD2 (6 bases). V was shortened by 1 base and J by 0 bases, with 17 bases between the two germline ends. The CDR3 sequence is 18 residues long. CDR1 SGHNT and CDR2 YYREEE come from the germline V gene (reference sequence). The CDR3: CASSLLLAVGFSYNEQFF. The CDR3 region has the DNA TGTGCCAGCAGCTTGTTACTAGCAGTGGGTTTCTCCTACAATGAGCAGTTCTTC.

V is TRBV7-6 and J is TRBJ2-2; no firm D call. V gave up 1 base and J gave up 5 bases, with 5 bases separating them. The length of the CDR3 is 13 residues. The germline V gene has CDR1 SGHVS and CDR2 FNYEAQ. The CDR3 is CASSLGRTGELFF. In nucleotides, the CDR3 is TGTGCCAGCAGCTTAGGGCGTACCGGGGAGCTGTTTTTT.

V is TRBV9 and J is TRBJ2-5; D gene ambiguous. CDR1 is SGDLS, CDR2 YYNGEE, per germline. The length of the CDR3 is 11 residues. Between the trimmed V and J ends, which lost 4 bases and 7 bases, there was a span of 8 bases. The CDR3 here is CASSPSPTQYF. The CDR3 DNA reads TGTGCCAGCAGCCCCAGTCCGACCCAGTACTTC.

The chain couples TRBV7-2 to TRBJ1-3; D unclear. The CDR3 totals 16 residues. The germline V gene encodes CDR1 SGHTA and CDR2 FQGNSA. V was clipped by 1 base and J by 0 bases, with 10 bases between them. The DNA for the CDR3 is TGTGCCAGCAGCTTAGTCAGGCAGAGCTCTGGAAACACCATATATTTT. It specifies CASSLVRQSSGNTIYF. Full variable domain (outside the CDR3, taken from reference TRBV7-2 and TRBJ1-3): GAGVSQSPSNKVTEKGKDVELRCDPISGHTALYWYRQSLGQGLEFLIYFQGNSAPDKSGLPSDRFSAERTGGSVSTLTIQRTQQEDSAVYLCASSLVRQSSGNTIYFGEGSWLTVV.

This clone was seen a few times. This chain joins TRBV10-1 and TRBJ1-2; no clear D gene. This CDR3 is 15 amino acids long. Per the germline V gene, CDR1 is WNHNN and CDR2 is SYGVQD (reference sequence). Trimming left V 0 bases short and J 6 bases short, with 14 bases between. The CDR3 DNA follows: TGCGCCAGCAGTGAGTCGGCCCTGGGTAGGGATGGCTACACCTTC. This translates into CASSESALGRDGYTF.

This clone occurred once. The chain links TRBV19 to TRBJ1-2; possibly TRBD1 for D (5 bases). Germline V gene sequence: CDR1 LNHDA, CDR2 SQIVND (reference sequence). The ends were cut back, 6 bases at V and 4 bases at J, with 12 bases in the middle. The CDR3 sequence is 13 residues long. In DNA form, the CDR3 reads TGTGCCAGTAGAACCGGGACCTTCTATGGCTACACCTTC. Encoded protein: CASRTGTFYGYTF.

The chain recombines TRBV5-1 with TRBJ2-3; 10 nucleotides agree with TRBD2. This CDR3 contains 16 residues. CDR1 is SGHRS, CDR2 YFSETQ, per germline. V lost 4 bases and J lost 4; bases outside the gene matches: 9. The CDR3: CASSQGLAPGPDTQYF. CDR3 coding DNA: TGCGCCAGCAGCCAGGGACTAGCGCCCGGCCCAGATACGCAGTATTTT.

CDR3 in amino acids: CASSLASSYNEQFF. CDR3 DNA: TGTGCCAGCAGCTTAGCATCTTCCTACAATGAGCAGTTCTTC. The chain carries TRBV5-4 and TRBJ2-1; D call uncertain. The CDR3 has 14 residues. Germline CDR1 is SGHNT and CDR2 is YYREEE (reference sequence). V was pared by 2 bases and J by 1 base, with 7 bases between.

The chain recombines TRBV15 with TRBJ1-3; 7 bases fit TRBD1. J was trimmed by 4 bases and V by 0 bases; bases with no gene match: 6. This CDR3 is built from 16 residues. Germline V gene sequence: CDR1 LNHNV, CDR2 YYDKDF (reference sequence). CDR3 loop: CATSRDYGTEGNTIYF. The CDR3 DNA is TGTGCCACCAGCAGAGATTACGGGACAGAGGGAAACACCATATATTTT.

V is TRBV28 and J is TRBJ2-7, with D perhaps matching TRBD1 (7 bases). Germline CDR1 and CDR2: MDHEN and SYDVKM. V dropped 3 bases and J dropped 0 bases, with 15 bases sitting between them. There are 16 residues in the CDR3. CDR3 sequence (DNA): TGTGCCAGCAGTTTCCGTGGCAGGGGGGTCTCCTACGAGCAGTACTTC. Its translation: CASSFRGRGVSYEQYF.

The chain employs TRBV5-1 and TRBJ2-2; D remains ambiguous. Per the germline V gene, CDR1 is SGHRS and CDR2 is YFSETQ. Trimming left V 1 base short and J 6 bases short, with 16 bases between. The CDR3 extends over 16 amino acids. The CDR3 bases are TGCGCCAGCAGCTTGACCTTGGACCCGGGTGCCGGGGAGCTGTTTTTT. It translates to CASSLTLDPGAGELFF. Drawing the rest from reference TRBV5-1 and TRBJ2-2, the complete variable domain is KAGVTQTPRYLIKTRGQQVTLSCSPISGHRSVSWYQQTPGQGLQFLFEYFSETQRNKGNFPGRFSGRQFSNSRSEMNVSTLELGDSALYLCASSLTLDPGAGELFFGEGSRLTVL.

This chain links TRBV6-5 with TRBJ1-1; D remains unclear. Germline CDR1 and CDR2: MNHEY and SVGAGI. CDR3 length equals 12 residues. The ends were cut back, 4 bases at V and 7 bases at J, with 10 bases in the middle. The CDR3 DNA is TGTGCCAGCAGTTCCGAGGGCGGTGAAGCTTTCTTT. Residues: CASSSEGGEAFF.

J is TRBJ1-4 and V is TRBV28; tentatively, D is TRBD1 (5 bases). Trimming removed 6 bases from V and 7 bases from J, with 12 bases in between. Germline V gives CDR1 MDHEN, CDR2 SYDVKM. The CDR3 extends over 13 amino acids. CDR3 in DNA: TGTGCCAGCAGCCAAACGGGACGTGAAAAACTGTTTTTT. It specifies CASSQTGREKLFF. Full variable domain (missing parts from reference TRBV28 and TRBJ1-4): DVKVTQSSRYLVKRTGEKVFLECVQDMDHENMFWYRQDPGLGLRLIYFSYDVKMKEKGDIPEGYSVSREKKERFSLILESASTNQTSMYLCASSQTGREKLFFGSGTQLSVL.

The chain couples TRBV6-5 to TRBJ1-2, with TRBD1 as a possible D gene (5 bases). V shed 5 bases and J shed 0 bases, with 13 bases lying between them. Germline lookup yields CDR1 MNHEY and CDR2 SVGAGI. This CDR3 has 15 residues. The chain's CDR3 is CASSTDSKPNYGYTF. The CDR3 bases are TGTGCCAGCAGTACAGACAGTAAACCTAACTATGGCTACACCTTC.